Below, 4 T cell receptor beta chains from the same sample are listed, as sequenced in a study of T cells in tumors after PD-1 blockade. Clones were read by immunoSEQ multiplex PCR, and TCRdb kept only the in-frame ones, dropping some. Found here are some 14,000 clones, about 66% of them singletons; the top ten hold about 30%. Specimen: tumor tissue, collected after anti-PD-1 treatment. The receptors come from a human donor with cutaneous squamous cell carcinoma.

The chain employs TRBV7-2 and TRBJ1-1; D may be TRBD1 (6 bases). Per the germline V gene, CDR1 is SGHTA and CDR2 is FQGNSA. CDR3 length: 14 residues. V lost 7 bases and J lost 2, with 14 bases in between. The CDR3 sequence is CASTRTVLNTEAFF. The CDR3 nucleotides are TGTGCCAGCACCCGGACAGTCTTAAACACTGAAGCTTTCTTT.

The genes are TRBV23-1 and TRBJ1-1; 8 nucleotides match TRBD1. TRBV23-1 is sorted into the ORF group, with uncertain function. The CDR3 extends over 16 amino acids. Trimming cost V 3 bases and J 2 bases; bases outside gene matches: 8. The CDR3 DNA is TGCGCCAGCAGTCATACGCGACAGGGGATTAACACTGAAGCTTTCTTT. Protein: CASSHTRQGINTEAFF.

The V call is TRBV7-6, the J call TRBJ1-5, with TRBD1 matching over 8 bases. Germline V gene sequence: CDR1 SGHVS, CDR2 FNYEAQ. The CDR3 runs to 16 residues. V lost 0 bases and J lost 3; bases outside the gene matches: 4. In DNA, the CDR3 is TGTGCCAGCAGCTTAGCGCAGGGGGCAGTCAATCAGCCCCAGCATTTT. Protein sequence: CASSLAQGAVNQPQHF.

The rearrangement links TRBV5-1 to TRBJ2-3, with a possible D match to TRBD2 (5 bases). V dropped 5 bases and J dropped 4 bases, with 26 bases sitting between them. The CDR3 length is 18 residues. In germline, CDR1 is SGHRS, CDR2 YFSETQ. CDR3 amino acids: CASSLGIERYAEADTQYF. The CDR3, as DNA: TGCGCCAGCAGTCTCGGGATAGAGCGGTACGCTGAAGCAGATACGCAGTATTTT. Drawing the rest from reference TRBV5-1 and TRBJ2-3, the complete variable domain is KAGVTQTPRYLIKTRGQQVTLSCSPISGHRSVSWYQQTPGQGLQFLFEYFSETQRNKGNFPGRFSGRQFSNSRSEMNVSTLELGDSALYLCASSLGIERYAEADTQYFGPGTRLTVL.